This T cell receptor (beta chain) was identified during a study of neurological immune-mediated disorders. Indicated time point: longitudinal time-point 2. CDR3 length equals 13 residues. Germline-derived CDR1 and CDR2 are ENHRY and SYGVKD. V lost 11 bases, J lost 5 bases, and 18 bases lay in between. TCRdb reprocessed the 5' RACE reads via MiXCR and lists one record per CDR3 protein. Altogether about 90,000 distinct CDR3 sequences are present, roughly 13% being singletons, with the ten largest covering about 4.6%. This clonotype showed up many times. Sequencing was performed on PBMCs. J is TRBJ1-1 and V is TRBV10-3; D ambiguous. The TCR sequence derives from a female donor with HTLV-1-associated myelopathy (HAM/TSP). The chain's CDR3 is CALSTAAGTEAFF. Here the CDR3 DNA reads TGTGCCCTGTCAACGGCTGCGGGTACTGAAGCTTTCTTT.